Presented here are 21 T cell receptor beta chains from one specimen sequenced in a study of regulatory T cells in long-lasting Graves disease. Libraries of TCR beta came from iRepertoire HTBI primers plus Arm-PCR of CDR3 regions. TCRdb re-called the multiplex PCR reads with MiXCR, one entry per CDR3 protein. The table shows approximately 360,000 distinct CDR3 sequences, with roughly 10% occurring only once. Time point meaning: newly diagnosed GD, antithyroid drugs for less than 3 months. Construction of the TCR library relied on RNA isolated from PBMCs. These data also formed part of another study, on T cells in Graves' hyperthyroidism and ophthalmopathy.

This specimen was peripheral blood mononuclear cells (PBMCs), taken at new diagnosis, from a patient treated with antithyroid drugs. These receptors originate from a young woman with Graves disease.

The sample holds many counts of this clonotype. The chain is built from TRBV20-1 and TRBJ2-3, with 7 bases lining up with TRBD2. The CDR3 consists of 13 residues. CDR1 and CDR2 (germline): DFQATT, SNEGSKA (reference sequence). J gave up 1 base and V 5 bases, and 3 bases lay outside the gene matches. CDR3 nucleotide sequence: TGCAGTGCTCGCGGGAGAGGCACAGATACGCAGTATTTT. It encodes CSARGRGTDTQYF.

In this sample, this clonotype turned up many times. CDR3 bases: TGTGCCAGCAGTTCAAGATTCCGGGACAGCGGGGGCTACACCTTC. It specifies CASSSRFRDSGGYTF. The chain combines TRBV6-2 or TRBV6-3 with TRBJ1-2, with 7 bases matching TRBD1. Germline V gene lookup returns CDR1 MNHEY and CDR2 SVGEGT. The CDR3 spans 15 residues. V shed 4 bases, J shed 8 bases, and the junction held 13 bases outside the gene matches.

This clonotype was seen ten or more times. The CDR3 region has the DNA TGTGCCAGCAGTTTTCTTACTGGTTCCTACAATGAGCAGTTCTTC. Its protein product is CASSFLTGSYNEQFF. The J gene is TRBJ2-1, the V gene TRBV28; unclear D gene. The CDR3 consists of 15 residues. Germline CDR1 is MDHEN and CDR2 is SYDVKM. Trimming cost V 3 bases and J 1 base, with 10 bases left between them.

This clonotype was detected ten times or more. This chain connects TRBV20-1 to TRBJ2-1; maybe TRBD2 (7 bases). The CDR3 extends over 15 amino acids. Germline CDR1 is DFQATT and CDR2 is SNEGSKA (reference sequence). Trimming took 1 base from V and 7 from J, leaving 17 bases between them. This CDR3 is CSARGGLAEGNEQFF. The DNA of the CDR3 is TGCAGTGCTAGAGGGGGGCTAGCGGAGGGGAATGAGCAGTTCTTC.

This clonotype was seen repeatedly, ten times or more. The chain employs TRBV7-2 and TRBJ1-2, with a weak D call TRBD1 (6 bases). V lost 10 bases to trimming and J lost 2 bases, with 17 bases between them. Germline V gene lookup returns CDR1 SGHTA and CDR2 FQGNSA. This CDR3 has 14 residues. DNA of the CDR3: TGTGCCACCGCCCCCCAAAGGGGGAACTATGGCTACACCTTC. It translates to CATAPQRGNYGYTF.

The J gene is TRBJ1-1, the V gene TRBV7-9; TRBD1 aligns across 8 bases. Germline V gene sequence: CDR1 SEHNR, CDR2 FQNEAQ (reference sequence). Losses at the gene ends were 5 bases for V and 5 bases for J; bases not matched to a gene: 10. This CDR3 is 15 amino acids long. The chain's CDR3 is CASSPIQGGWTEAFF. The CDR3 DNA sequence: TGTGCCAGCAGCCCTATACAGGGGGGATGGACTGAAGCTTTCTTT.

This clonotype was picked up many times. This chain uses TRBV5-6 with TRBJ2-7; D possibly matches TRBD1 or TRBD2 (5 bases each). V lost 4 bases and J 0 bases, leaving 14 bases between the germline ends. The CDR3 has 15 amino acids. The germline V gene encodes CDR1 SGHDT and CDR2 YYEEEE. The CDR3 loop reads CASSGTGTDSYEQYV. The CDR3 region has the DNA TGTGCCAGCAGCGGTACCGGGACGGACTCCTACGAGCAGTACGTC.

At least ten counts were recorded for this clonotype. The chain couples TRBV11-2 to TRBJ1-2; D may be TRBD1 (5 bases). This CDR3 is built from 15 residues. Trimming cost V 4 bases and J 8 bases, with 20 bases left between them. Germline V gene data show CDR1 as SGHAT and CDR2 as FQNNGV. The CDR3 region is CASSSPRGRVEGYTF. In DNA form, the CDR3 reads TGTGCCAGCAGCTCCCCCCGGGGGAGGGTTGAAGGCTACACCTTC.

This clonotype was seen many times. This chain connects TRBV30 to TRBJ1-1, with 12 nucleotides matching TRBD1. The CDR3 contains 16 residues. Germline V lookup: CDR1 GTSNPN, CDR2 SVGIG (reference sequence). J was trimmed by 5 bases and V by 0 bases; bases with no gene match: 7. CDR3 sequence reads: CAWSVWGQGARTEAFF. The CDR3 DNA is TGTGCCTGGAGTGTATGGGGACAGGGGGCTCGGACTGAAGCTTTCTTT.

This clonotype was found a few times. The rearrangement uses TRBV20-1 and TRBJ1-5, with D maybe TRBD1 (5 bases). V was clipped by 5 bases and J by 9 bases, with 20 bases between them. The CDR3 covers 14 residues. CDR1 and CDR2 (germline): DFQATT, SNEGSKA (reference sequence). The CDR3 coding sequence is TGCAGTGCTGGAAGGGACGGCATAATAGGGCCCCAGCATTTT. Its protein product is CSAGRDGIIGPQHF.

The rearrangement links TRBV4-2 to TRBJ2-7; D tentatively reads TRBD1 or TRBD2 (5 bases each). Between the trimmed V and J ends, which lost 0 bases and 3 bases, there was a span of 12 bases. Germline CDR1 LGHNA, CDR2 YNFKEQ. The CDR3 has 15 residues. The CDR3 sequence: CASSQEGDARYEQYF. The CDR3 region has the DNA TGTGCCAGCAGCCAAGAGGGGGATGCTCGCTACGAGCAGTACTTC.

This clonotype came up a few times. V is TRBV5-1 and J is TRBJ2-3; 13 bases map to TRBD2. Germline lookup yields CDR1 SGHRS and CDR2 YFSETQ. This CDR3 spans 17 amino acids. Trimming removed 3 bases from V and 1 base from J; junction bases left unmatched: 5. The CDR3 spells CASSWIGLAGGTDTQYF. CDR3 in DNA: TGCGCCAGCAGCTGGATCGGACTAGCGGGGGGCACAGATACGCAGTATTTT.

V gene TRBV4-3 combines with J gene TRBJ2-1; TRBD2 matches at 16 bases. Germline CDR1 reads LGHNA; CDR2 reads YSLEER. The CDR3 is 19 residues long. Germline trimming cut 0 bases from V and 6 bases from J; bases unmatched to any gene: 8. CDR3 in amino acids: CASSQESAGLAGGPNEQFF. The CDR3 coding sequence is TGCGCCAGCAGCCAAGAATCTGCGGGACTAGCGGGAGGGCCCAATGAGCAGTTCTTC.

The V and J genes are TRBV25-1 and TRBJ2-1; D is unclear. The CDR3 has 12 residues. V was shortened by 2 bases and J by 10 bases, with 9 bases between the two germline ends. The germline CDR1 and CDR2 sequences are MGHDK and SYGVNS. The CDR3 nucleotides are TGTGCCAGCAGTGAAGGGTCCGTCGAGCAGTTCTTC. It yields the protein CASSEGSVEQFF.

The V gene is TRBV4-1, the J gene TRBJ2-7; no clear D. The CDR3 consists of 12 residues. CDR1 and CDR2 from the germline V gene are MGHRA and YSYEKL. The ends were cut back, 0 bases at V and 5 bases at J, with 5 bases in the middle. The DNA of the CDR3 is TGCGCCAGCAGCCAAGATGGGCACGAGCAGTACGTC. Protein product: CASSQDGHEQYV.

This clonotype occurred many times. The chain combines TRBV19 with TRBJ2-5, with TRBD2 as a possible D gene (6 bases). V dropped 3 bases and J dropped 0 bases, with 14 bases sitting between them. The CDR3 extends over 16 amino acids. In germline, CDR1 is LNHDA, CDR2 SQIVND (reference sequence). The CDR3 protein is CASSMRDSWYQETQYF. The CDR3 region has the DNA TGTGCCAGTAGTATGCGGGACTCTTGGTACCAAGAGACCCAGTACTTC.

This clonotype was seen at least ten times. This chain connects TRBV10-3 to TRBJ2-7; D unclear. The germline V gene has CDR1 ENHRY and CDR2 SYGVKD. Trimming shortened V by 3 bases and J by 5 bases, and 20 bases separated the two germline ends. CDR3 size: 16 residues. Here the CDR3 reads CAISEKPGTRVDEQYV. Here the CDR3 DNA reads TGTGCCATCAGTGAAAAACCCGGAACCCGGGTGGACGAGCAGTACGTC.

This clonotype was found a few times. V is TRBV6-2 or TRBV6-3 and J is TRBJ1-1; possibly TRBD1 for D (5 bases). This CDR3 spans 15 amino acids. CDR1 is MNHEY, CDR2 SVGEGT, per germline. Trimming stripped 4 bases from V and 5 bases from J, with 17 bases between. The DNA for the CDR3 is TGTGCCAGCAGTTGGAATATTAGGGGCCAGACTGAAGCTTTCTTT. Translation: CASSWNIRGQTEAFF.

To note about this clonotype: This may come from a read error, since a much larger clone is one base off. In nucleotides, the CDR3 is TGTACTAGTGGTTTGGAGGAGGGCGTACCCCTCCACTTT. Protein: CTSGLEEGVPLHF. The V gene is TRBV12-5, the J gene TRBJ1-6; D remains ambiguous. This CDR3 comprises 13 residues. Germline CDR1 LGHNT, CDR2 FRNRAP.

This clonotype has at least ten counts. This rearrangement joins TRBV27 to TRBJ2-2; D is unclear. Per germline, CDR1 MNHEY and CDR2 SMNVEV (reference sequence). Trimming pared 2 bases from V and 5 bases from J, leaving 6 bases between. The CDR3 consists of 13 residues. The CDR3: CASSLGWTGELFF. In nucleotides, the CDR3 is TGTGCCAGCAGTTTAGGATGGACCGGGGAGCTGTTTTTT.

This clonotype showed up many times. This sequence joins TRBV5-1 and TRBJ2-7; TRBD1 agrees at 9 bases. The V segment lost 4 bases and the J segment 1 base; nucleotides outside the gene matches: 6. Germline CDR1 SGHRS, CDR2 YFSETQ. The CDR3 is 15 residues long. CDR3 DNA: TGCGCCAGCAGCCTCGCCGGGACAGGGTCCTACGAGCAGTACGTC. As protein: CASSLAGTGSYEQYV.